These 23 T cell receptor beta chains share one sample of origin, sequenced in a study of shared clonotypes between healthy human individuals. TCRdb keeps only in-frame clones here, not all; method: immunoSEQ multiplex PCR. The data show approximately 2.5 million clones, 90% to 95% seen once. Sequencing was performed on naive CD4+ T cells from PBMCs. Subset in this sample: CD45RA+ positively selected. These receptors came from a man aged 18 to 30 in good health. Some clones in this sample may be carry-over from other donors' samples.

This clone came up once. The rearrangement joins TRBV25-1 to TRBJ1-2, with D perhaps matching TRBD1 (5 bases). V lost 2 bases and J lost 4, with 14 bases in between. Germline V gives CDR1 MGHDK, CDR2 SYGVNS. There are 15 residues in the CDR3. CDR3 sequence (DNA): TGTGCCAGCAGTGAAGGGTCTGGCAGGGTCTATGGCTACACCTTC. Protein sequence: CASSEGSGRVYGYTF.

As for this clone: A junction end diverges from the germline sequence, so it may reflect a read error. The chain links TRBV4-3 to TRBJ1-2; TRBD1 is a possible D gene (6 bases). Germline V lookup: CDR1 LGHNA, CDR2 YSLEER. The CDR3 has 17 amino acids. This chain's CDR3 is CARSRLSGQGRDYGYTF. The CDR3 DNA reads TGCGCCCGCAGCCGACTCTCCGGGCAGGGGCGCGACTATGGCTACACCTTC.

J is TRBJ2-5 and V is TRBV7-7, with 10 positions matching TRBD2. The CDR3 spans 15 residues. In germline, CDR1 is SSHAT, CDR2 FNYEAQ (reference sequence). Trimming removed 2 bases from V and 5 bases from J; junction bases left unmatched: 5. The chain's CDR3 is CASSLRSGRAETQYF. CDR3 nucleotide sequence: TGTGCCAGCAGCTTAAGAAGCGGGAGGGCCGAGACCCAGTACTTC.

The chain uses TRBV11-2 and TRBJ2-2; weak D call: TRBD1 (6 bases). CDR1 is SGHAT, CDR2 FQNNGV, per germline. This CDR3 contains 16 residues. Trimming took 1 base from V and 1 from J, leaving 10 bases between them. The CDR3 DNA sequence: TGTGCCAGCAGCTTAGGTCGAGGGGGGAACACCGGGGAGCTGTTTTTT. It is translated as CASSLGRGGNTGELFF.

The rearrangement joins TRBV14 to TRBJ1-1; 7 positions agree with TRBD1. The J segment lost 10 bases and the V segment lost 1 base, leaving 12 bases of the junction unmatched. Germline loops: CDR1 SGHDN, CDR2 FVKESK. The CDR3 loop spans 15 amino acids. The CDR3 sequence: CASSQGWSRGHGAFF. Here the CDR3 DNA reads TGTGCCAGCAGCCAAGGTTGGTCGAGGGGGCATGGAGCTTTCTTT.

This rearrangement joins TRBV7-2 to TRBJ2-1; D gene uncertain. Trimming removed 5 bases at V and 5 bases at J, with 13 bases between. Germline V CDR1 and CDR2: SGHTA, FQGNSA. The CDR3 consists of 14 residues. In DNA form, the CDR3 reads TGTGCCAGCAGCGCATACCGGGCTAACAATGAGCAGTTCTTC. Amino acid sequence: CASSAYRANNEQFF.

The V gene is TRBV2, the J gene TRBJ2-5; D tentatively reads TRBD1 or TRBD2 (5 bases each). The CDR3 is 14 residues long. The V end was cut by 6 bases, the J end by 2 bases, with 13 bases between. Germline loops: CDR1 SNHLY, CDR2 FYNNEI. The CDR3 region is CASRLGTEQETQYF. Here the CDR3 DNA reads TGTGCCAGCAGGCTCGGGACCGAGCAAGAGACCCAGTACTTC.

The chain has TRBV4-2 and TRBJ1-5; no reliable D call. Trimming took 0 bases from V and 5 from J, leaving 14 bases between them. The CDR3 sequence is 16 residues long. Germline V gene sequence: CDR1 LGHNA, CDR2 YNFKEQ. This chain's CDR3 is CASSQDSAVPHQPQHF. CDR3 bases: TGTGCCAGCAGCCAAGATAGCGCCGTACCCCATCAGCCCCAGCATTTT.

The chain couples TRBV7-9 to TRBJ2-7; 9 positions agree with TRBD1. Germline values: CDR1 SEHNR, CDR2 FQNEAQ (reference sequence). Trimming took 6 bases from V and 3 from J; bases not matched to a gene: 6. The CDR3 runs to 14 residues. The CDR3 DNA follows: TGTGCCAGCAGATCCGGGACAGGGTTCTACGAGCAGTACTTC. It specifies CASRSGTGFYEQYF.

The chain carries TRBV5-5 and TRBJ2-1, with 9 bases matching TRBD2. Germline V gives CDR1 SGHKS, CDR2 YYEKEE (reference sequence). The CDR3 length is 18 residues. V lost 3 bases to trimming and J lost 2 bases; unmatched junction nucleotides: 12. The CDR3 protein is CASSSFGGSGRTYNEQFF. As DNA, the CDR3 is TGTGCCAGCAGCTCGTTTGGCGGGAGCGGGAGGACCTACAATGAGCAGTTCTTC.

This clone occurred once. The J gene is TRBJ2-7, the V gene TRBV7-8; 8 nucleotides agree with TRBD1. Germline assignment: CDR1 SGHVS and CDR2 FQNEAQ. Germline trimming cut 2 bases from V and 6 bases from J; bases unmatched to any gene: 3. The CDR3 is 13 amino acids. CDR3 in amino acids: CASSLRTGFEQYF. In DNA, the CDR3 is TGTGCCAGCAGCTTAAGGACAGGGTTCGAGCAGTACTTC.

The V gene is TRBV5-1, the J gene TRBJ2-1; D gene uncertain. Per germline, CDR1 SGHRS and CDR2 YFSETQ. V lost 1 base and J lost 10, with 12 bases in between. The length of the CDR3 is 13 residues. The CDR3, as DNA: TGCGCCAGCAGCTTGTTTGGCTCCGGGGAGCAGTTCTTC. Protein: CASSLFGSGEQFF. Together with reference TRBV5-1 and TRBJ2-1, the CDR3 gives the full variable domain: KAGVTQTPRYLIKTRGQQVTLSCSPISGHRSVSWYQQTPGQGLQFLFEYFSETQRNKGNFPGRFSGRQFSNSRSEMNVSTLELGDSALYLCASSLFGSGEQFFGPGTRLTVL.

CDR3: CASSQDSGQGNTIYF. The CDR3 DNA follows: TGTGCCAGCAGCCAAGATTCCGGGCAGGGAAACACCATATATTTT. The chain combines TRBV4-2 with TRBJ1-3; D remains ambiguous. The CDR3 spans 15 residues. Germline CDR1 and CDR2: LGHNA and YNFKEQ. Trimming left V 0 bases short and J 4 bases short, with 10 bases between.

In DNA form, the CDR3 reads TGTGCCACCAGCAAGCCCGGGACAGGGGGAACTGAAGCTTTCTTT. Translated: CATSKPGTGGTEAFF. V and J are TRBV15 and TRBJ1-1, with TRBD1 matching 11 bases. This CDR3 is built from 15 residues. Trimming took 4 bases from V and 5 from J; bases not matched to a gene: 6. From germline, CDR1 is LNHNV and CDR2 YYDKDF (reference sequence). Looking up the rest from reference TRBV15 and TRBJ1-1 gives the full variable domain: DAMVIQNPRYQVTQFGKPVTLSCSQTLNHNVMYWYQQKSSQAPKLLFHYYDKDFNNEADTPDNFQSRRPNTSFCFLDIRSPGLGDTAMYLCATSKPGTGGTEAFFGQGTRLTVV.

V usage is TRBV6-6 and J usage is TRBJ1-5, with no clear D. Between the trimmed V and J ends, which lost 8 bases and 0 bases, there was a span of 11 bases. CDR3 length: 14 amino acids. Germline CDR1 and CDR2: MNHNY and SVGAGI (reference sequence). CDR3 protein: CASWAVYSNQPQHF. CDR3 in DNA: TGTGCCAGCTGGGCAGTTTATAGCAATCAGCCCCAGCATTTT.

This chain joins TRBV5-1 and TRBJ2-7, with TRBD1 matching 10 bases. Trimming at V came to 0 bases and at J to 6 bases, leaving 6 bases not matched to a gene. Germline V gene lookup returns CDR1 SGHRS and CDR2 YFSETQ. CDR3 length: 15 amino acids. The CDR3 loop is CASSLEDRGIGEQYF. In nucleotides, the CDR3 is TGCGCCAGCAGCTTGGAGGACAGGGGGATAGGCGAGCAGTACTTC.

The chain carries TRBV9 and TRBJ1-2; tentatively, D is TRBD1 (6 bases). The CDR3 is 14 amino acids. Germline CDR1 reads SGDLS; CDR2 reads YYNGEE. With 3 bases removed from V and 4 bases from J, the gap between germline ends came to 13 bases. CDR3 DNA: TGTGCCAGCAGCGGATTCAGGGGACTCTATGGCTACACCTTC. This sequence encodes CASSGFRGLYGYTF.

J is TRBJ2-2 and V is TRBV5-1; 10 bases fit TRBD2. This CDR3 spans 16 amino acids. Germline trimming cut 0 bases from V and 3 bases from J; bases unmatched to any gene: 2. Looked up from germline, CDR1 is SGHRS and CDR2 is YFSETQ. The CDR3 nucleotides read TGCGCCAGCAGCTTGGGGACTAGCGGATACACCGGGGAGCTGTTTTTT. It translates to CASSLGTSGYTGELFF. Variable domain in full (rest from reference TRBV5-1 and TRBJ2-2): KAGVTQTPRYLIKTRGQQVTLSCSPISGHRSVSWYQQTPGQGLQFLFEYFSETQRNKGNFPGRFSGRQFSNSRSEMNVSTLELGDSALYLCASSLGTSGYTGELFFGEGSRLTVL.

The chain employs TRBV9 and TRBJ2-7; D possibly matches TRBD1 or TRBD2 (5 bases each). This CDR3 spans 16 amino acids. CDR1 is SGDLS, CDR2 YYNGEE, per germline. V was pared by 3 bases and J by 8 bases, with 24 bases between. The CDR3, as DNA: TGTGCCAGCAGCGGGCTCCGGGACCCAAGGTCGTTGCAGCAGTACTTC. This encodes CASSGLRDPRSLQQYF.

This clone appeared once. Here the CDR3 DNA reads TGTGCCAGCAGCCTTACCCAGGGGAGGGTGCGGGAAAAACTGTTTTTT. It is translated as CASSLTQGRVREKLFF. V and J are TRBV7-8 and TRBJ1-4; possible D gene TRBD1, 6 bases. Germline loops: CDR1 SGHVS, CDR2 FQNEAQ. V lost 5 bases to trimming and J lost 8 bases, with 21 bases between them. The CDR3 is made up of 16 amino acids.

The chain uses TRBV11-2 and TRBJ2-7; 9 bases map to TRBD2. Unmatched junction bases numbered 4, after V lost 2 bases and J lost 2 bases. This CDR3 region has 15 residues. Germline V CDR1 and CDR2: SGHAT, FQNNGV. Written as DNA, the CDR3 is TGTGCCAGCAGCTTAAGACTAGCGGACCCCTACGAGCAGTACTTC. Protein: CASSLRLADPYEQYF.

The chain employs TRBV4-3 and TRBJ2-5; D is perhaps TRBD1 or TRBD2 (6 bases each). In germline, CDR1 is LGHNA, CDR2 YSLEER. The V end lost 11 bases, the J end lost 3 bases, and 16 bases lay between the germline ends. This CDR3 has 13 amino acids. The CDR3 here is CAGGWGHEETQYF. In DNA form, the CDR3 reads TGCGCCGGAGGGTGGGGGCACGAAGAGACCCAGTACTTC.

This clone was counted a few times. The chain is built from TRBV28 and TRBJ1-1; the match to TRBD1 covers 7 bases. The CDR3 loop spans 15 amino acids. In germline, CDR1 is MDHEN, CDR2 SYDVKM. V shed 3 bases, J shed 10 bases, and the junction held 14 bases outside the gene matches. This CDR3 is CASSFPGQAPLGAFF. CDR3 coding DNA: TGTGCCAGCAGTTTTCCAGGACAGGCGCCTCTCGGAGCTTTCTTT.